This passage covers 27 T cell receptor beta chains from one sample sequenced in a study of T cell responses to AZD1222 COVID-19 vaccine. Repertoires were generated with immunoSEQ multiplex PCR, while TCRdb's copy carries only in-frame clones and drops some. This sample has around 140,000 clones, with just under 95% found just once. The specimen was peripheral blood, collected on day 0 of AZD1222 vaccination. These receptors originate from an adult in good health.

Points on this clone: The junction and the germline gene differ at one end; a read error may be behind it. The chain combines TRBV9 with TRBJ1-4; 7 nucleotides line up with TRBD1. The CDR3 has 12 amino acids. Germline V CDR1 and CDR2: SGDLS, YYNGEE. DNA of the CDR3: TGTGCCAGCAGCGCGGTGACAGGGCCTAATCTTTTT. Protein product: CASSAVTGPNLF.

V and J are TRBV6-5 and TRBJ1-2, with a weak D call TRBD1 (5 bases). V was cut by 0 bases and J by 2 bases, with 7 bases left in between. The length of the CDR3 is 14 residues. Germline V gene data show CDR1 as MNHEY and CDR2 as SVGAGI. CDR3 residues: CASSYSGPNYGYTF. The CDR3 coding sequence is TGTGCCAGCAGTTACTCGGGGCCGAACTATGGCTACACCTTC.

The CDR3 sequence: CASTPRAEGTEAFF. CDR3 DNA sequence: TGTGCCAGCACCCCCCGGGCCGAGGGTACTGAAGCTTTCTTT. This chain uses TRBV2 with TRBJ1-1; D unresolved. CDR3 size: 14 residues. Per the germline V gene, CDR1 is SNHLY and CDR2 is FYNNEI. V was pared by 7 bases and J by 5 bases, with 17 bases between.

This clone was observed a single time. An end of the junction differs from the germline gene, which may be a read error. J is TRBJ2-7 and V is TRBV10-3; 9 bases match TRBD1. This CDR3 has 14 residues. Germline CDR1 reads ENHRY; CDR2 reads SYGVKD. The CDR3 DNA reads as TGTGCCATCAGTGAGACAGGGGGCTCCAACGAGCAGTACTTC. It specifies CAISETGGSNEQYF.

This clone was seen only a few times. V is TRBV6-2 or TRBV6-3 and J is TRBJ1-2; no definite D call. V lost 6 bases and J lost 0, with 17 bases in between. Germline CDR1 reads MNHEY; CDR2 reads SVGEGT. This CDR3 is built from 16 residues. CDR3 nucleotides: TGTGCCAGCAGCCCGGAGGCTTTCGTTACTAACTATGGCTACACCTTC. Amino acids: CASSPEAFVTNYGYTF.

This chain joins TRBV28 and TRBJ1-6; TRBD1 is a possible D gene (6 bases). The CDR3 has 16 residues. CDR1 and CDR2 from the germline V gene are MDHEN and SYDVKM. V lost 6 bases, J lost 4 bases, and 16 bases lay in between. CDR3 residues: CASSPRTAGYNSPLHF. Here the CDR3 DNA reads TGTGCCAGCAGCCCTAGGACAGCCGGATATAATTCACCCCTCCACTTT.

This chain uses TRBV10-3 with TRBJ2-1; D remains unclear. The V gene lost 3 bases and the J gene lost 1 base, with 10 bases spanning the gap. Germline CDR1 ENHRY, CDR2 SYGVKD. CDR3 length: 15 amino acids. The DNA of the CDR3 is TGTGCCATCAGTGATCCCTTCCGATCCTACAATGAGCAGTTCTTC. Translating it yields CAISDPFRSYNEQFF.

The rearrangement joins TRBV21-1 to TRBJ2-7. TRBV21-1 represents a pseudogene. The CDR3 consists of 13 residues. The CDR3 is CASSRWPRYEQYF. As DNA, the CDR3 is TGTGCCAGCAGCCGGTGGCCAAGATACGAGCAGTACTTC.

V and J are TRBV27 and TRBJ2-2; the match to TRBD2 covers 9 bases. V lost 5 bases and J lost 2; bases outside the gene matches: 9. The CDR3 consists of 17 residues. CDR1 and CDR2 from the germline V gene are MNHEY and SMNVEV (reference sequence). The CDR3 DNA reads TGTGCCAGCAGTCTGCGACTAGCGGAGATTAACACCGGGGAGCTGTTTTTT. Amino acids: CASSLRLAEINTGELFF.

The chain joins TRBV27 to TRBJ1-6; no clear D gene. This CDR3 region has 16 residues. V was shortened by 4 bases and J by 1 base, with 11 bases between the two germline ends. In germline, CDR1 is MNHEY, CDR2 SMNVEV (reference sequence). CDR3 coding DNA: TGTGCCAGCAGTTCCGATCCGGGGTCCTATAATTCACCCCTCCACTTT. This translates into CASSSDPGSYNSPLHF.

The gene calls are TRBV7-3 and TRBJ2-3, with TRBD2 matching over 12 bases. Germline V lookup: CDR1 SGHTA, CDR2 FQGTGA. V lost 6 bases and J lost 4; bases outside the gene matches: 2. This CDR3 contains 14 residues. Here the CDR3 reads CASRRTSGADTQYF. The CDR3 DNA is TGTGCCAGCAGGCGGACTAGCGGGGCAGATACGCAGTATTTT.

The gene calls are TRBV7-8 and TRBJ2-1, with 9 bases that match TRBD2. Germline trimming cut 2 bases from V and 4 bases from J; bases unmatched to any gene: 15. This CDR3 has 19 amino acids. Germline V gives CDR1 SGHVS, CDR2 FQNEAQ. The CDR3 protein is CASSLSGLAGIKTYNEQFF. CDR3 in DNA: TGTGCCAGCAGCTTAAGTGGGCTAGCGGGGATCAAAACATACAATGAGCAGTTCTTC.

The chain combines TRBV3-1 (or the pseudogene TRBV3-2) with TRBJ2-7, with a tentative D call TRBD1 (6 bases). Germline values: CDR1 LGHDT, CDR2 YNNKEL (reference sequence). The CDR3 has 14 residues. Trimming left V 4 bases short and J 2 bases short, with 12 bases between. The CDR3 DNA follows: TGTGCCAGCAGCCCAGAACAGGGACCCTACGAGCAGTACTTC. The encoded protein is CASSPEQGPYEQYF.

This rearrangement joins TRBV6-5 to TRBJ2-6, with D uncertain. CDR3 length equals 15 residues. Germline lookup yields CDR1 MNHEY and CDR2 SVGAGI. V shed 1 base and J shed 1 base, with 5 bases lying between them. This CDR3 reads CASSYFGSGANVLTF. The CDR3 coding sequence is TGTGCCAGCAGTTACTTTGGTTCTGGGGCCAACGTCCTGACTTTC.

This clone was recorded a few times. V and J are TRBV9 and TRBJ1-6, with 8 bases lining up with TRBD1. V trimming: 8 bases; J trimming: 15 bases; junction bases outside the gene matches: 22. CDR1 and CDR2 (germline): SGDLS, YYNGEE. The CDR3 extends over 16 amino acids. The CDR3 sequence is CARSFPDRAGIGRLHF. In nucleotides, the CDR3 is TGTGCCAGATCCTTTCCGGACAGGGCGGGGATCGGCCGCCTCCACTTT.

The chain recombines TRBV11-3 with TRBJ2-6; D may match TRBD1 or TRBD2 (5 bases each). Deletions cut 1 base from V and 1 base from J, with 14 bases between. This CDR3 region has 18 residues. Germline loops: CDR1 SGHNT, CDR2 YENEEA. The CDR3 region is CASSLGDRGRSGANVLTF. CDR3 nucleotides: TGTGCCAGCAGCTTAGGCGATCGGGGCCGATCTGGGGCCAACGTCCTGACTTTC.

V usage is TRBV15 and J usage is TRBJ1-2; D may be TRBD1 (6 bases). The germline CDR1 and CDR2 sequences are LNHNV and YYDKDF (reference sequence). The CDR3 is 15 amino acids. Between the trimmed V and J ends, which lost 5 bases and 4 bases, there was a span of 17 bases. CDR3 in amino acids: CATSPNQDRFYGYTF. For the CDR3, the DNA is TGTGCCACCAGCCCCAATCAAGACAGGTTCTATGGCTACACCTTC.

The chain is built from TRBV2 and TRBJ1-2; D unclear. CDR3 length equals 14 residues. V lost 4 bases, J lost 6 bases, and 15 bases lay in between. Germline CDR1 and CDR2: SNHLY and FYNNEI. DNA of the CDR3: TGTGCCAGCAGTGGACGCTGGCTGGGAGATGGCTACACCTTC. It codes for CASSGRWLGDGYTF.

The rearrangement uses TRBV7-9 and TRBJ2-2; 7 bases line up with TRBD2. Trimming at V came to 3 bases and at J to 4 bases, leaving 8 bases not matched to a gene. The CDR3 has 16 amino acids. Per the germline V gene, CDR1 is SEHNR and CDR2 is FQNEAQ (reference sequence). The CDR3 region has the DNA TGTGCCAGCAGCTTTAGGGGAGGGCCTAGCACCGGGGAGCTGTTTTTT. Translating gives CASSFRGGPSTGELFF.

This CDR3 reads CASRLTVNTEAFF. The CDR3 region has the DNA TGTGCCAGCCGTCTGACAGTCAACACTGAAGCTTTCTTT. The V and J genes are TRBV27 and TRBJ1-1; D is perhaps TRBD1 (5 bases). V was trimmed by 8 bases and J by 2 bases, leaving 12 bases between them. The CDR3 consists of 13 residues. CDR1 and CDR2 (germline): MNHEY, SMNVEV (reference sequence).

J is TRBJ2-7 and V is TRBV24-1; D is possibly TRBD2 (5 bases). V lost 6 bases to trimming and J lost 5 bases, with 10 bases between them. The CDR3 covers 12 residues. The germline gives CDR1 KGHDR, CDR2 SFDVKD. CDR3 sequence reads: CATSSGIDEQYF. The CDR3 DNA reads TGTGCCACCAGTTCCGGGATCGACGAGCAGTACTTC.

The J gene is TRBJ1-6, the V gene TRBV4-1; D is uncertain. The CDR3 runs 15 residues. CDR1 MGHRA and CDR2 YSYEKL come from the germline V gene. The germline V and J ends were trimmed by 1 base and 5 bases, with 9 bases remaining between them. The CDR3 bases are TGCGCCAGCAGCCAAGGATACAGCAATAATTCACCCCTCCACTTT. Translating gives CASSQGYSNNSPLHF.

This chain joins TRBV5-1 and TRBJ2-7; 8 bases map to TRBD1. The CDR3 loop spans 13 amino acids. J gave up 2 bases and V 4 bases, and 2 bases lay outside the gene matches. Per the germline V gene, CDR1 is SGHRS and CDR2 is YFSETQ. CDR3 nucleotides: TGCGCCAGCAGCGGACAGGGCACCTACGAGCAGTACTTC. It is translated as CASSGQGTYEQYF.

The chain has TRBV20-1 and TRBJ2-7; TRBD1 is a possible D gene (5 bases). CDR1 DFQATT and CDR2 SNEGSKA come from the germline V gene (reference sequence). The CDR3 runs 13 residues. V lost 3 bases, J lost 7 bases, and 16 bases lay in between. Here the CDR3 DNA reads TGCAGTGCTAGTCTAGGGGATATGAGGGAGCAGTACTTC. Amino acids: CSASLGDMREQYF.

This clone was seen once. The chain recombines TRBV6-1 with TRBJ1-2, with 7 bases matching TRBD1. This CDR3 is built from 17 residues. Germline trimming cut 3 bases from V and 0 bases from J; bases unmatched to any gene: 10. The germline CDR1 and CDR2 sequences are MNHNS and SASEGT. The CDR3 bases are TGTGCCAGCAGTGATTTTGGCAGGGGGGCTCCTAACTATGGCTACACCTTC. It encodes CASSDFGRGAPNYGYTF.

The rearrangement links TRBV19 to TRBJ2-1; the match to TRBD2 covers 7 bases. Germline V gene sequence: CDR1 LNHDA, CDR2 SQIVND (reference sequence). This CDR3 region has 17 residues. After removal of 5 bases from V and 5 bases from J, the junction contained 15 bases not matched to a gene. The CDR3 spells CASSLTVARETHNEQFF. The CDR3 DNA reads TGTGCCAGTAGTCTAACTGTAGCGCGGGAGACCCACAATGAGCAGTTCTTC.

The CDR3 DNA follows: TGTGCCAGCAGCCGGGAAGGGGTCGGGGTTCGGGACACTGAAGCTTTCTTT. Its translation is CASSREGVGVRDTEAFF. The chain carries TRBV5-4 and TRBJ1-1, with D maybe TRBD1 (5 bases). V shed 4 bases and J shed 3 bases, with 22 bases lying between them. The CDR3 is made up of 17 amino acids. Germline V gives CDR1 SGHNT, CDR2 YYREEE (reference sequence).